A selection of T cell receptor beta chains follows, all from one sample in a study of brain T cells in children with intractable seizures. Sequencing was performed with immunoSEQ multiplex PCR; in TCRdb, only in-frame clones are kept and a portion is missing. This repertoire shows roughly 64,000 clones, about 96% found once; its top ten account for roughly 0.4%. The sample in question was peripheral blood, obtained at surgery. Source of these receptors: a boy under two years old with focal cortical dysplasia and intractable seizures. The CDR3 runs from the conserved cysteine through the conserved F or W. The D gene is left open where the match is weak. Clone size is given for some rows only: seen once, a few or many times, or a class if the clone is expanded.

J: TRBJ1-5; D: TRBD1; size: .; V: TRBV19; CDR3: CASGGQGAISNQPQHF; DNA: TGTGCCAGTGGGGGACAGGGGGCGATAAGCAATCAGCCCCAGCATTTT
J: TRBJ2-7; D: TRBD2; size: .; V: TRBV9; CDR3: CASSLGTSGAYEQYF; DNA: TGTGCCAGCAGCCTCGGGACTAGCGGGGCCTACGAGCAGTACTTC
J: TRBJ2-5; D: .; size: .; V: TRBV3-1/TRBV3-2; CDR3: CASSQTQETQYF; DNA: TGTGCCAGCAGCCAGACCCAAGAGACCCAGTACTTC
J: TRBJ2-4; D: TRBD2; size: .; V: TRBV6-2/TRBV6-3; CDR3: CASSSGTSGGIAKNIQYF; DNA: TGTGCCAGCAGTTCGGGGACTAGCGGAGGAATAGCCAAAAACATTCAGTACTTC
J: TRBJ2-7; D: .; size: .; V: TRBV7-2; CDR3: CASRRPQGAYEQYF; DNA: TGTGCCAGCAGGCGGCCACAGGGAGCCTACGAGCAGTACTTC
J: TRBJ2-5; D: .; size: once; V: TRBV7-9; CDR3: CASSYPPETQYF; DNA: TGTGCCAGCAGCTACCCCCCAGAGACCCAGTACTTC
J: TRBJ2-7; D: TRBD2; size: .; V: TRBV6-2/TRBV6-3; CDR3: CASSYSTLASGSIYEQYF; DNA: TGTGCCAGCAGTTACTCGACGTTGGCTAGCGGGAGTATCTACGAGCAGTACTTC
J: TRBJ2-3; D: TRBD2; size: .; V: TRBV4-2; CDR3: CASSQRTSGNTDTQYF; DNA: TGTGCCAGCAGCCAAAGGACTAGCGGGAACACAGATACGCAGTATTTT
J: TRBJ2-3; D: TRBD2; size: .; V: TRBV11-2; CDR3: CASSFKTSGRPADTQYF; DNA: TGTGCCAGCAGCTTTAAAACTAGCGGACGGCCCGCAGATACGCAGTATTTT
J: TRBJ1-2; D: .; size: .; V: TRBV10-3; CDR3: CAIGGRENGYTF; DNA: TGTGCCATCGGGGGCAGGGAGAATGGCTACACCTTC
J: TRBJ2-5; D: TRBD2; size: .; V: TRBV28; CDR3: CASSFLGLAGGGETQYF; DNA: TGTGCCAGCAGTTTCCTAGGACTAGCGGGAGGTGGGGAGACCCAGTACTTC
J: TRBJ1-1; D: .; size: .; V: TRBV2; CDR3: CASSEVHGAAREAFF; DNA: TGTGCCAGCAGTGAAGTGCATGGTGCCGCCCGTGAAGCTTTCTTT